This T cell receptor beta chain was captured by sequencing in a study of blood T cells in healthy people across ages. The use of a sample-barcoded 5' primer and a J-beta primer mix characterized a second PCR of roughly 7 to 11 cycles. TCRdb itself ran the 5' RACE reads through MiXCR, one entry per CDR3 protein. The sample has some 1.5 million distinct CDR3 sequences, 28% seen once. Sequencing was done on a sample of blood. The receptor was isolated from a woman in her 30s in good health.

The CDR3 is CASSSTSGSYNEWFF. The CDR3, as DNA: TGTGCCAGCAGCTCGACTAGCGGGTCCTACAATGAGTGGTTCTTC. The J gene is TRBJ2-1, the V gene TRBV7-9; 10 nucleotides align to TRBD2. V trimming: 4 bases; J trimming: 15 bases; junction bases outside the gene matches: 15. The CDR3 spans 15 residues. Germline loops: CDR1 SEHNR, CDR2 FQNEAQ (reference sequence). Filled out from reference TRBV7-9 and TRBJ2-1, the complete variable domain reads DTGVSQNPRHKITKRGQNVTFRCDPISEHNRLYWYRQTLGQGPEFLTYFQNEAQLEKSRLLSDRFSAERPKGSFSTLEIQRTEQGDSAMYLCASSSTSGSYNEWFFGPGTRLTVL.